A single sample is the source of the 19 T cell receptor beta chains below, sequenced in a study of PD-L1 blockade in urothelial cancer. Some clones are missing from TCRdb's copy, which holds only in-frame ones; the method was immunoSEQ multiplex PCR. The table lists 80,000 to 100,000 clones, about 81% of them singletons. The sample here was PBMCs, taken around atezolizumab (anti-PD-L1) treatment. The receptors originated from a man aged 70 or older with urothelial cancer.

The genes are TRBV11-2 and TRBJ2-3; D may be TRBD1 (5 bases). V gave up 7 bases and J gave up 2 bases, with 16 bases separating them. In germline, CDR1 is SGHAT, CDR2 FQNNGV. The CDR3 has 15 residues. Written as DNA, the CDR3 is TGTGCCAGCACGAAGGGGATTGGGGACACAGATACGCAGTATTTT. Translation: CASTKGIGDTDTQYF. Complete variable domain (other parts from reference TRBV11-2 and TRBJ2-3): EAGVAQSPRYKIIEKRQSVAFWCNPISGHATLYWYQQILGQGPKLLIQFQNNGVVDDSQLPKDRFSAERLKGVDSTLKIQPAKLEDSAVYLCASTKGIGDTDTQYFGPGTRLTVL.

V gene TRBV19 combines with J gene TRBJ1-2; 8 nucleotides agree with TRBD1. V gave up 1 base and J gave up 4 bases; unmatched junction bases: 2. Germline V gives CDR1 LNHDA, CDR2 SQIVND (reference sequence). This CDR3 is 14 amino acids long. The chain's CDR3 is CASSIGTGSYGYTF. The CDR3 nucleotides read TGTGCCAGTAGTATAGGGACAGGGAGCTATGGCTACACCTTC.

The J gene is TRBJ1-5, the V gene TRBV2, with D uncertain. The V gene lost 5 bases and the J gene lost 6 bases, with 17 bases spanning the gap. The CDR3 spans 15 residues. Germline V gene data show CDR1 as SNHLY and CDR2 as FYNNEI. Here the CDR3 reads CASSRSQVEGQPQHF. DNA of the CDR3: TGTGCCAGCAGTCGAAGTCAGGTGGAGGGTCAGCCCCAGCATTTT.

The chain carries TRBV4-1 and TRBJ1-2, with a weak D call TRBD1 (5 bases). V was trimmed by 2 bases and J by 5 bases, leaving 9 bases between them. CDR3 length: 13 amino acids. CDR1 and CDR2 (germline): MGHRA, YSYEKL. The CDR3 DNA reads as TGCGCCAGCAGCCAACTGGGGGGATATGGCTACACCTTC. Amino acids: CASSQLGGYGYTF.

The rearrangement uses TRBV19 and TRBJ1-1; D not resolved. The CDR3 is made up of 14 amino acids. V was cut by 4 bases and J by 0 bases, with 9 bases left in between. The germline gives CDR1 LNHDA, CDR2 SQIVND (reference sequence). The CDR3 DNA reads TGTGCCAGTAGTAGAGGGAACATGAACACTGAAGCTTTCTTT. It is translated as CASSRGNMNTEAFF.

This CDR3 is CASRPTGSTDTQYF. The DNA for the CDR3 is TGTGCCAGCAGACCGACAGGGAGCACAGATACGCAGTATTTT. This sequence joins TRBV2 and TRBJ2-3; 7 nucleotides agree with TRBD1. With V trimmed by 6 bases and J by 0 bases, 3 bases remained unmatched. Germline assignment: CDR1 SNHLY and CDR2 FYNNEI. CDR3 size: 14 residues.

This clone was detected a few times. The chain couples TRBV28 to TRBJ2-2; a weak D match, TRBD2 (5 bases). The CDR3 totals 19 residues. CDR1 is MDHEN and CDR2 is SYDVKM in the germline V gene. The V end lost 2 bases, the J end lost 0 bases, and 19 bases lay between the germline ends. The CDR3 region is CASSLDYTFGVSNTGELFF. CDR3 bases: TGTGCCAGCAGTTTAGACTACACCTTTGGGGTGTCGAACACCGGGGAGCTGTTTTTT.

This clone was found a few times. The chain recombines TRBV19 with TRBJ2-3; D is perhaps TRBD2 (7 bases). The germline gives CDR1 LNHDA, CDR2 SQIVND (reference sequence). V lost 5 bases and J 0 bases, leaving 21 bases between the germline ends. The CDR3 sequence is 18 residues long. CDR3 residues: CASSGGWGGHPSTDTQYF. The CDR3 DNA reads TGTGCCAGTAGTGGCGGGTGGGGGGGACACCCTAGCACAGATACGCAGTATTTT.

The chain carries TRBV11-2 and TRBJ2-2; 9 bases agree with TRBD1. This CDR3 has 14 residues. Germline V gene lookup returns CDR1 SGHAT and CDR2 FQNNGV. J lost 9 bases, V lost 4 bases, and 6 bases had no gene match. CDR3 DNA: TGTGCCAGCAGCTACGGACAGGGGAAAAGGGAGCTGTTTTTT. Translating gives CASSYGQGKRELFF.

The chain is built from TRBV6-4 and TRBJ2-7; possibly TRBD2 for D (6 bases). The CDR3 covers 16 residues. V was clipped by 6 bases and J by 0 bases, with 18 bases between them. CDR1 is MRHNA, CDR2 SNTAGT, per germline. The CDR3 region is CASRAPTSRSSYEQYF. The CDR3 DNA sequence: TGTGCCAGCAGAGCGCCCACTAGCCGGAGCTCCTACGAGCAGTACTTC.

The CDR3, as DNA: TGTGCCAGCAGCTTAAACAGGGGCGGTGGCTACACCTTC. Amino acid sequence: CASSLNRGGGYTF. J is TRBJ1-2 and V is TRBV7-2, with 7 bases matching TRBD1. This CDR3 has 13 amino acids. CDR1 is SGHTA, CDR2 FQGNSA, per germline. V dropped 2 bases and J dropped 7; count of bases not matched to a gene: 4.

The chain links TRBV4-1 to TRBJ2-7, with a weak D call TRBD2 (5 bases). V was cut by 4 bases and J by 3 bases, with 10 bases left in between. The CDR3 is 13 amino acids. Germline V gene lookup returns CDR1 MGHRA and CDR2 YSYEKL. The CDR3 DNA reads as TGCGCCAGCAGCCCAGACGGGGTCTACGAGCAGTACTTC. Its translation: CASSPDGVYEQYF.

Only a few counts were recorded for this clone. The rearrangement uses TRBV4-3 and TRBJ2-2, with 10 bases fitting TRBD1. V shed 0 bases, J shed 7 bases, and the junction held 5 bases outside the gene matches. Germline CDR1 LGHNA, CDR2 YSLEER. There are 16 residues in the CDR3. The CDR3 here is CASSQDWDRGVGELFF. DNA for the CDR3: TGCGCCAGCAGCCAAGATTGGGACAGGGGTGTCGGGGAGCTGTTTTTT.

The CDR3 DNA sequence: TGCGCCAGCAGCCTTTCCCCGTCCGAGGCCTCCTATAATTCACCCCTCCACTTT. Its translation: CASSLSPSEASYNSPLHF. The chain uses TRBV10-2 and TRBJ1-6; the D is unclear. The CDR3 contains 18 residues. The germline V gene has CDR1 WSHSY and CDR2 SAAADI. Trimming took 6 bases from V and 0 from J, leaving 18 bases between them.

The rearrangement joins TRBV27 to TRBJ2-7, with D unresolved. V gave up 6 bases and J gave up 3 bases, with 15 bases separating them. The V gene's germline CDR1 is MNHEY and CDR2 SMNVEV (reference sequence). The CDR3 is 14 residues long. CDR3: CASSLGSGFYEQYF. In nucleotides, the CDR3 is TGTGCCAGCAGCCTAGGTTCCGGGTTCTACGAGCAGTACTTC.

This clone was counted a single time. The chain recombines TRBV5-4 with TRBJ1-6, with 7 bases aligning to TRBD1. This CDR3 spans 15 amino acids. The germline V gene encodes CDR1 SGHNT and CDR2 YYREEE (reference sequence). V shed 4 bases, J shed 4 bases, and the junction held 5 bases outside the gene matches. The CDR3 DNA sequence: TGTGCCAGCAGCCCGGACAGGAGATATAATTCACCCCTCCACTTT. Protein product: CASSPDRRYNSPLHF.

With respect to this clone: In the same sample, other DNA sequences code for this CDR3. In DNA, the CDR3 is TGTGCCAGTAGTGCGGGACAGGCGAACACTGAAGCTTTCTTT. This gives the protein CASSAGQANTEAFF. This chain connects TRBV19 to TRBJ1-1; TRBD1 matches 8 bases. The V and J ends lost 5 bases and 1 base, in that order; junction bases with no gene match: 3. This CDR3 comprises 14 residues. In germline, CDR1 is LNHDA, CDR2 SQIVND (reference sequence). Supplemented by reference TRBV19 and TRBJ1-1, the full variable domain reads DGGITQSPKYLFRKEGQNVTLSCEQNLNHDAMYWYRQDPGQGLRLIYYSQIVNDFQKGDIAEGYSVSREKKESFPLTVTSAQKNPTAFYLCASSAGQANTEAFFGQGTRLTVV.

The V gene is TRBV6-5, the J gene TRBJ2-5; D is perhaps TRBD2 (5 bases). The CDR3 runs 14 residues. Trimming pared 6 bases from V and 5 bases from J, leaving 16 bases between. The germline CDR1 and CDR2 sequences are MNHEY and SVGAGI. CDR3 amino acids: CASSSGMPEETQYF. The CDR3 coding sequence is TGTGCCAGCAGCTCCGGGATGCCGGAGGAGACCCAGTACTTC.

This chain connects TRBV6-5 to TRBJ1-1; D unclear. V dropped 2 bases and J dropped 1 base, with 14 bases sitting between them. Germline assignment: CDR1 MNHEY and CDR2 SVGAGI. The CDR3 has 16 amino acids. DNA for the CDR3: TGTGCCAGCAGTTACGGGTTGGGGAGCCCGAACACTGAAGCTTTCTTT. This codes for CASSYGLGSPNTEAFF.